A single sample gave rise to the 15 T cell receptor beta chains below, sequenced in a study of identifying expanded T cells in peripheral blood (dated by TCRdb to the late 2010s). The library was generated by the immunoSEQ multiplex PCR assay. Not all clones reach the TCRdb copy of this immuneACCESS table, which keeps in-frame sequences only. Checked studies attribute under half of the gap to unresolved V genes and leave the rest unexplained. Within this sample are approximately 110,000 clones, with more than 85% of them counted one time only. Jointly, the top ten make up around 15% of the sample. The sample was blood. These receptors were collected from a person aged 18 to 70 in good health.

The gene calls are TRBV6-5 and TRBJ2-3, with 11 bases matching TRBD2. Germline V gene data show CDR1 as MNHEY and CDR2 as SVGAGI. V lost 6 bases, J lost 0 bases, and 2 bases stayed unmatched. The CDR3 length is 15 residues. CDR3 coding DNA: TGTGCCAGCAGCCGACTAGCGGGGAGCACAGATACGCAGTATTTT. Amino acid sequence: CASSRLAGSTDTQYF.

About this clone: At the DNA level, this CDR3 is encoded by other sequences in the same sample as well. This chain connects TRBV29-1 to TRBJ2-5, with TRBD1 matching over 10 bases. The CDR3 extends over 16 amino acids. J was trimmed by 1 base and V by 0 bases; bases with no gene match: 5. Per the germline V gene, CDR1 is SQVTM and CDR2 is ANQGSEA. CDR3 sequence (DNA): TGCAGCGTTGAAGATTGGACAGGGGGGACCCAAGAGACCCAGTACTTC. Encoded protein: CSVEDWTGGTQETQYF. Variable domain in full (rest from reference TRBV29-1 and TRBJ2-5): SAVISQKPSRDICQRGTSLTIQCQVDSQVTMMFWYRQQPGQSLTLIATANQGSEATYESGFVIDKFPISRPNLTFSTLTVSNMSPEDSSIYLCSVEDWTGGTQETQYFGPGTRLLVL.

The chain couples TRBV4-3 to TRBJ2-5; 10 nucleotides match TRBD2. The CDR3 covers 16 residues. Per germline, CDR1 LGHNA and CDR2 YSLEER. V was clipped by 0 bases and J by 5 bases; unmatched bases: 6. CDR3 loop: CASSQEFLAGEETQYF. The CDR3 bases are TGCGCCAGCAGCCAAGAGTTCCTAGCGGGGGAGGAGACCCAGTACTTC.

This sequence joins TRBV6-5 and TRBJ1-2; 7 bases align to TRBD1. The V and J ends lost 2 bases and 4 bases, in that order; junction bases with no gene match: 7. The germline V gene encodes CDR1 MNHEY and CDR2 SVGAGI. This CDR3 has 15 amino acids. As DNA, the CDR3 is TGTGCCAGCAGTTACGGGGACAGATTAACCTATGGCTACACCTTC. Residues: CASSYGDRLTYGYTF.

DNA of the CDR3: TGCGCCAGCAGTCCGAGGGACAGGGGGACCTACGAGCAGTACTTC. The encoded protein is CASSPRDRGTYEQYF. This chain joins TRBV4-1 and TRBJ2-7; 11 bases are a match to TRBD1. J lost 2 bases, V lost 6 bases, and 6 bases had no gene match. Per the germline V gene, CDR1 is MGHRA and CDR2 is YSYEKL. The CDR3 has 15 residues.

This chain connects TRBV6-4 to TRBJ1-5; 9 bases are shared with TRBD1. Germline V CDR1 and CDR2: MRHNA, SNTAGT. The ends lost 6 bases at V and 6 bases at J; junction bases unmatched: 9. The CDR3 length is 15 residues. The CDR3 reads CASSPGQGPSQPQHF. CDR3 in DNA: TGTGCCAGCAGCCCGGGACAGGGTCCTAGTCAGCCCCAGCATTTT.

This clone appeared a single time. V is TRBV7-8 and J is TRBJ2-3, with D possibly being TRBD1 (6 bases). Trimming stripped 4 bases from V and 4 bases from J, with 18 bases between. Germline V gene sequence: CDR1 SGHVS, CDR2 FQNEAQ. The CDR3 covers 16 residues. CDR3 DNA sequence: TGTGCCAGCAGCTCGCCTTGGCAGGGGAGAGCAGATACGCAGTATTTT. Translating it yields CASSSPWQGRADTQYF. The full variable domain, rest sourced from reference TRBV7-8 and TRBJ2-3, is GAGVSQSPRYKVAKRGQDVALRCDPISGHVSLFWYQQALGQGPEFLTYFQNEAQLDKSGLPSDRFFAERPEGSVSTLKIQRTQQEDSAVYLCASSSPWQGRADTQYFGPGTRLTVL.

The J gene is TRBJ1-2, the V gene TRBV29-1, with 11 nucleotides matching TRBD1. Trimming at V came to 3 bases and at J to 4 bases, leaving 7 bases not matched to a gene. CDR3 length: 15 residues. Germline V lookup: CDR1 SQVTM, CDR2 ANQGSEA. Here the CDR3 reads CSVDSGQGAGYGYTF. The DNA for the CDR3 is TGCAGCGTTGATTCCGGACAGGGGGCCGGCTATGGCTACACCTTC. Based on the CDR3 plus reference TRBV29-1 and TRBJ1-2, the full variable domain is SAVISQKPSRDICQRGTSLTIQCQVDSQVTMMFWYRQQPGQSLTLIATANQGSEATYESGFVIDKFPISRPNLTFSTLTVSNMSPEDSSIYLCSVDSGQGAGYGYTFGSGTRLTVV.

The chain employs TRBV21-1 and TRBJ1-5. TRBV21-1 is shown as a pseudogene. The CDR3 runs 16 residues. Here the CDR3 reads CASSYHAEALGQPQHF. DNA for the CDR3: TGTGCCAGCAGCTACCACGCCGAAGCCCTAGGGCAGCCCCAGCATTTT.

This clone has only one observation. The gene calls are TRBV7-2 and TRBJ1-1; a weak D match, TRBD1 (5 bases). This CDR3 is built from 15 residues. Germline loops: CDR1 SGHTA, CDR2 FQGNSA. V shed 6 bases and J shed 1 base, with 15 bases lying between them. The chain's CDR3 is CASRSGSIRNTEAFF. The CDR3 DNA reads TGTGCCAGCAGATCAGGGTCAATCAGGAACACTGAAGCTTTCTTT.

This sequence joins TRBV5-6 and TRBJ1-1; 10 bases match TRBD1. The CDR3 is 15 residues long. CDR1 SGHDT and CDR2 YYEEEE come from the germline V gene. After removal of 3 bases from V and 0 bases from J, the junction contained 2 bases not matched to a gene. CDR3 DNA sequence: TGTGCCAGCAGCTGGGGACAGGGGCTGAACACTGAAGCTTTCTTT. It codes for CASSWGQGLNTEAFF.

The chain links TRBV21-1 to TRBJ2-3; the D call TRBD2 from the table was never checked on the DNA. TRBV21-1 is designated a pseudogene. The CDR3 contains 18 residues. This CDR3 is CASSPRRLAGGMTDTQYF. CDR3 coding DNA: TGTGCCAGCAGCCCCCGGAGGCTAGCGGGGGGGATGACAGATACGCAGTATTTT.

Only a few counts were recorded for this clone. This chain uses TRBV6-5 with TRBJ2-7, with 9 bases identical to TRBD1. CDR1 is MNHEY, CDR2 SVGAGI, per germline. This CDR3 region has 15 residues. The ends lost 4 bases at V and 1 base at J; junction bases unmatched: 5. CDR3 nucleotide sequence: TGTGCCAGCAGTTTCTCCGGGACAGGGTCCTACGAGCAGTACTTC. Translated: CASSFSGTGSYEQYF.

The chain carries TRBV6-5 and TRBJ1-5, with D unclear. The CDR3 sequence is 15 residues long. Germline CDR1 MNHEY, CDR2 SVGAGI. Trimming removed 5 bases from V and 2 bases from J, with 13 bases in between. The CDR3, as DNA: TGTGCCAGCAGTAGAGACATAGCCGGCAATCAGCCCCAGCATTTT. It is translated as CASSRDIAGNQPQHF.

This rearrangement joins TRBV27 to TRBJ2-7, with unresolved D. The V and J ends lost 5 bases and 2 bases respectively, with 13 bases between them. The CDR3 sequence is 14 residues long. The germline gives CDR1 MNHEY, CDR2 SMNVEV (reference sequence). CDR3: CASSITPRPYEQYF. As DNA, the CDR3 is TGTGCCAGCAGTATAACTCCCAGGCCCTACGAGCAGTACTTC.